This TCR beta chain was recovered during a study of blood T cell repertoires in COVID-19. On the study more broadly: COVID-19 samples, acute and convalescent, were from the United States, Italy and Spain.

The germline V gene has CDR1 MDHEN and CDR2 SYDVKM. CDR3 length equals 14 residues. V lost 4 bases and J 2 bases, leaving 11 bases between the germline ends. Data came from immunoSEQ multiplex PCR; TCRdb stores just in-frame clones and leaves some out. The sample consists of more than 200,000 clones, around 83% of them appearing once. This TCR was sampled from a woman aged 80 or over with COVID-19, enrolled during active disease. Material: peripheral blood. The J gene is TRBJ1-2, the V gene TRBV28; D gene uncertain. The CDR3 sequence: CASSSGGVNYGYTF. DNA of the CDR3: TGTGCCAGCAGTTCAGGCGGGGTGAACTATGGCTACACCTTC.